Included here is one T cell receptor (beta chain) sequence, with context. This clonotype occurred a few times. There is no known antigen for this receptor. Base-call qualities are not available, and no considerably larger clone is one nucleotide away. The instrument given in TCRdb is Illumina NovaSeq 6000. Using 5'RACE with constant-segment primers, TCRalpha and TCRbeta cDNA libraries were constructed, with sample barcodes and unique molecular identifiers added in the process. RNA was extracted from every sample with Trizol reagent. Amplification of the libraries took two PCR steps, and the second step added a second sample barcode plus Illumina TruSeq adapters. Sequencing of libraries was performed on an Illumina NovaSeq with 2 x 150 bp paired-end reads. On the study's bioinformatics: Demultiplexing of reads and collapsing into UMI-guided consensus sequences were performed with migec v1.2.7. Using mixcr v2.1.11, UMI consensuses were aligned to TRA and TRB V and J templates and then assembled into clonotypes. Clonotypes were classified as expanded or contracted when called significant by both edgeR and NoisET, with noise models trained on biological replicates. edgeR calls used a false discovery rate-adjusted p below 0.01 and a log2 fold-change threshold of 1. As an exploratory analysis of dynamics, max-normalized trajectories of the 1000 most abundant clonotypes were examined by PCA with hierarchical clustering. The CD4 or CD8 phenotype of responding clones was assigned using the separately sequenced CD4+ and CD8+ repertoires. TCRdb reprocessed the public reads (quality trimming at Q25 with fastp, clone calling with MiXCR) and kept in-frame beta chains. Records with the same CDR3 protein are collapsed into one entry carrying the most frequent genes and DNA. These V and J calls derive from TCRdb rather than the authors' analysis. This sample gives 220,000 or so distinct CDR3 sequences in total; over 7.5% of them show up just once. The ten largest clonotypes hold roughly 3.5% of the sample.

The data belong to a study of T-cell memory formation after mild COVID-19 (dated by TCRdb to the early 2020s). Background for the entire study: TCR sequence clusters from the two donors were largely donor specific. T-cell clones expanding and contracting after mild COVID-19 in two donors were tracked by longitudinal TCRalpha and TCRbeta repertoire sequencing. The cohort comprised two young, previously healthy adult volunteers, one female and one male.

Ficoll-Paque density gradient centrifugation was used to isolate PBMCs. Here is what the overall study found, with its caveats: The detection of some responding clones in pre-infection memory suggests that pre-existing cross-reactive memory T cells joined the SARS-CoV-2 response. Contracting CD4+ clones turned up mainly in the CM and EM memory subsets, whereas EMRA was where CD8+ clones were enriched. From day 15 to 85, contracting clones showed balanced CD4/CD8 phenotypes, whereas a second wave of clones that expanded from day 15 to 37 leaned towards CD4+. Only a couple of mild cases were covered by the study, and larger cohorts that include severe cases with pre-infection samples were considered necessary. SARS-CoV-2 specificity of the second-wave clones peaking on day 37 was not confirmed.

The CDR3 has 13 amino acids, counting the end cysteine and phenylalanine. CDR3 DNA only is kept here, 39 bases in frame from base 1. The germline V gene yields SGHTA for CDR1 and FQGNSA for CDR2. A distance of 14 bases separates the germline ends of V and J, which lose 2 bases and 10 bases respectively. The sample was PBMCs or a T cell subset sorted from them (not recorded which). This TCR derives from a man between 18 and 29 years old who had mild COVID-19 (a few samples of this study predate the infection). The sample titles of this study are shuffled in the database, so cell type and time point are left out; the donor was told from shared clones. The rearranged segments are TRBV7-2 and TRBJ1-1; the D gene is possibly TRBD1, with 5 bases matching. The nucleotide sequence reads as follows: TGTGCCAGCAGCTTAATGCGGGGCGGGGCAGCTTTCTTT. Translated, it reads CASSLMRGGAAFF.